This entry lists 8 T cell receptor beta chains sequenced from one sample in a study of T cells in Graves' hyperthyroidism and ophthalmopathy. TCR beta CDR3 regions were amplified from RNA. With the HTBI primer set, the TCR CDR3 went through a first round of RT-PCR. TCRdb independently ran MiXCR on the multiplex PCR reads; one entry per CDR3 protein. The sample carries about 580,000 distinct CDR3 sequences, around 46% recorded once. Sample: peripheral blood or thyroid tissue (not recorded which). The receptor set was obtained from a woman in her late teens or twenties with Graves' hyperthyroidism.

This clonotype was counted ten times or more. The rearrangement links TRBV5-1 to TRBJ2-5, with TRBD1 identical over 7 bases. The CDR3 runs 13 residues. V gave up 4 bases and J gave up 9 bases; unmatched junction bases: 9. Looked up from germline, CDR1 is SGHRS and CDR2 is YFSETQ. CDR3 DNA: TGCGCCAGCAGCCAGGGACAGTCCGATCCCCAGTACTTC. Its protein product is CASSQGQSDPQYF.

The chain links TRBV15 to TRBJ2-5; D is possibly TRBD1 or TRBD2 (6 bases each). CDR3 length: 15 residues. V was trimmed by 1 base and J by 9 bases, leaving 18 bases between them. The germline V gene has CDR1 LNHNV and CDR2 YYDKDF (reference sequence). DNA of the CDR3: TGTGCCACCAGCAGAGCTATTGGGGGGCAGGAGGCCCAGTACTTC. Amino acid sequence: CATSRAIGGQEAQYF.

The sample holds a few counts of this clonotype. The V gene is TRBV28, the J gene TRBJ1-5, with D uncertain. This CDR3 is built from 19 residues. In germline, CDR1 is MDHEN, CDR2 SYDVKM. V lost 7 bases, J lost 1 base, and 26 bases lay in between. The CDR3: CASTRGYLGPLGSNQPQHF. CDR3 nucleotides: TGTGCCAGCACACGGGGATACCTCGGGCCCCTGGGGAGCAATCAGCCCCAGCATTTT.

Turning to this clonotype: This may stem from a read error, because a much larger clone lies one nucleotide away. The chain recombines TRBV9 with TRBJ2-2; a weak D match, TRBD1 (5 bases). The germline V and J ends were trimmed by 5 bases and 6 bases, with 11 bases remaining between them. The CDR3 covers 13 residues. Germline lookup yields CDR1 SGDLS and CDR2 YYNGEE. In nucleotides, the CDR3 is TGTGCCAGCAGAGCCGGCAGGGCCGGGGAGCTGTTTTTT. Its translation is CASRAGRAGELFF.

This clonotype showed up many times. The CDR3 here is CASSEYKAGQGGELFF. The CDR3 coding sequence is TGTGCCAGCAGTGAATATAAGGCGGGACAGGGTGGGGAGCTGTTTTTT. V and J are TRBV25-1 and TRBJ2-2; 9 bases map to TRBD1. Trimming at V came to 0 bases and at J to 8 bases, leaving 7 bases not matched to a gene. Germline CDR1 MGHDK, CDR2 SYGVNS. This CDR3 region has 16 residues.

At least ten counts were recorded for this clonotype. The chain carries TRBV5-1 and TRBJ1-1; 9 nucleotides line up with TRBD1. J gave up 7 bases and V 3 bases, and 10 bases lay outside the gene matches. The CDR3 covers 15 residues. Germline V gives CDR1 SGHRS, CDR2 YFSETQ. CDR3 nucleotide sequence: TGCGCCAGCAGCTCGGTGGGGACAGGGACGATTGAAGCTTTCTTT. Its protein product is CASSSVGTGTIEAFF.

The DNA of the CDR3 is TGTGCTAGTGGTTCCTCCATCGAGCAGTACTTC. Residues: CASGSSIEQYF. This chain links TRBV12-5 with TRBJ2-7; no clear D gene. Deletions cut 4 bases from V and 6 bases from J, with 7 bases between. This CDR3 region has 11 residues. Germline CDR1 LGHNT, CDR2 FRNRAP.

This clonotype has at least ten counts. The DNA for the CDR3 is TGTGCCAGCTCCCTACAGGGAGGGACCCAGTACTTC. Translation gives CASSLQGGTQYF. J is TRBJ2-5 and V is TRBV18, with D possibly called TRBD1 or TRBD2 (6 bases each). Trimming left V 6 bases short and J 7 bases short, with 12 bases between. The germline gives CDR1 KGHSH, CDR2 LQKENI. The CDR3 runs to 12 residues.